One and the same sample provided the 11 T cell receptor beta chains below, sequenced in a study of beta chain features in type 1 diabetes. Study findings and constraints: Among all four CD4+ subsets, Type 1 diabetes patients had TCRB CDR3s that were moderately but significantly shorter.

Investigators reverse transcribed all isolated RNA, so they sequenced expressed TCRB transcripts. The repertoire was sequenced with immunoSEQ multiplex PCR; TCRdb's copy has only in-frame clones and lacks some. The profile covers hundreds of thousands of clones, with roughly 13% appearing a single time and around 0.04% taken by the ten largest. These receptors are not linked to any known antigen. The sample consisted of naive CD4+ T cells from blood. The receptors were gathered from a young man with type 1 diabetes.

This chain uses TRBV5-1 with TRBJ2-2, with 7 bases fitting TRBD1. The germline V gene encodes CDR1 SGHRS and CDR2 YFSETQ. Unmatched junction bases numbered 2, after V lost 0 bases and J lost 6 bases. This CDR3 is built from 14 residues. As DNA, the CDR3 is TGCGCCAGCAGCTTGGGGACAGGCTCCGGGGAGCTGTTTTTT. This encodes CASSLGTGSGELFF.

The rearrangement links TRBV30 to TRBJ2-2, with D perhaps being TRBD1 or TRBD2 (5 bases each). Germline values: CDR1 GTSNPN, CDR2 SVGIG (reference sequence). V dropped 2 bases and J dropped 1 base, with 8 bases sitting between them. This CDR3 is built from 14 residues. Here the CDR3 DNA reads TGTGCCTGGAGTAGGGGAGTGAACACCGGGGAGCTGTTTTTT. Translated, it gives CAWSRGVNTGELFF.

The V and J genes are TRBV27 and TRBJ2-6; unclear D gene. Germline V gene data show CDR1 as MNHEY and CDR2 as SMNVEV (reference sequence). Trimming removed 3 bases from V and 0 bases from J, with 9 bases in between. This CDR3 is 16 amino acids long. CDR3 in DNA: TGTGCCAGCAGTTTTTCGGCCCGCTCTGGGGCCAACGTCCTGACTTTC. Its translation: CASSFSARSGANVLTF.

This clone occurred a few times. CDR3 bases: TGTGCCAGCTCACCGCTTGAGGATGAGCAGTTCTTC. Its translation is CASSPLEDEQFF. The V gene is TRBV18, the J gene TRBJ2-1; D is undetermined. The V end was cut by 3 bases, the J end by 8 bases, with 8 bases between. Germline CDR1 reads KGHSH; CDR2 reads LQKENI. This CDR3 spans 12 amino acids.

For the CDR3, the DNA is TGTGCCAGCAGCTTAAAAAGGGAAGAGACCCAGTACTTC. Protein: CASSLKREETQYF. This chain links TRBV7-3 with TRBJ2-5; D not certain. Germline V gene data show CDR1 as SGHTA and CDR2 as FQGTGA. This CDR3 is built from 13 residues. V lost 1 base to trimming and J lost 3 bases, with 6 bases between them.

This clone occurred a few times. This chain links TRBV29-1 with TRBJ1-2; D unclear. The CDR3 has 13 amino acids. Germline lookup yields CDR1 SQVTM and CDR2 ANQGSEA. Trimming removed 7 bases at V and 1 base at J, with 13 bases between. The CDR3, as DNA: TGCAGCGCTGACCGTCCGAATAACTATGGCTACACCTTC. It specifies CSADRPNNYGYTF.

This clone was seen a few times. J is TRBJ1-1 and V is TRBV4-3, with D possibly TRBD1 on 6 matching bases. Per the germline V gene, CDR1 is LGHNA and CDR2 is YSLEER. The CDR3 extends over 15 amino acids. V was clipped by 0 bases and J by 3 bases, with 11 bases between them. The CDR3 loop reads CASSQDAGAYTEAFF. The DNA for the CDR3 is TGCGCCAGCAGCCAAGATGCAGGGGCGTACACTGAAGCTTTCTTT.

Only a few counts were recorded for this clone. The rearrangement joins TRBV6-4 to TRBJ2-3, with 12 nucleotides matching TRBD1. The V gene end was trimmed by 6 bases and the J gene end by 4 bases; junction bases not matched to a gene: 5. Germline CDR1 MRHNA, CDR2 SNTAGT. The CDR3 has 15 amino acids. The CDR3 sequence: CASRAGTGGPDTQYF. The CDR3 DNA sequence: TGTGCCAGCAGAGCCGGGACAGGGGGCCCAGATACGCAGTATTTT.

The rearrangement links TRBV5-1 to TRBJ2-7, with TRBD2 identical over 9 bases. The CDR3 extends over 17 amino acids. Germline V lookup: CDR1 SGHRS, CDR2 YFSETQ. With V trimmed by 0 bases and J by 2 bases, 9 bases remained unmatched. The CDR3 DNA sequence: TGCGCCAGCAGCTTGGGAAGCGGGGGGTCTCTTCCCTACGAGCAGTACTTC. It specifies CASSLGSGGSLPYEQYF.

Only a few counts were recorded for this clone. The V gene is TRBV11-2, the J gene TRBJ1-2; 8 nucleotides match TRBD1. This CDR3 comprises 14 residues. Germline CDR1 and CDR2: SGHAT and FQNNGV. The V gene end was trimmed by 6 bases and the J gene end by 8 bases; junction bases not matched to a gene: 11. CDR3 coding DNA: TGTGCCAGCAGAATGACAGGGGAAGTGAGGGGCTACACCTTC. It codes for CASRMTGEVRGYTF.

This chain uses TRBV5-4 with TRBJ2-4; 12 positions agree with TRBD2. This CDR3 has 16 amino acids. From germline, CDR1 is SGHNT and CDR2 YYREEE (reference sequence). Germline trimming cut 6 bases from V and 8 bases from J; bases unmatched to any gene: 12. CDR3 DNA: TGTGCCAGCAACAGAAGACTAGCGGGAGACGAGGACATTCAGTACTTC. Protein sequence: CASNRRLAGDEDIQYF.